This is a list of T cell receptor beta chains from one sample in a study of T cell changes during pregnancy in multiple sclerosis. The table came from immunoSEQ multiplex PCR; TCRdb's copy has only in-frame clones and leaves some out. There are around 92,000 clones in the sample; 94% occur only once, and roughly 2.2% lies in the top ten. This specimen was peripheral blood, taken in the third trimester of pregnancy. The receptors stem from a female donor with multiple sclerosis, enrolled in a pregnancy study. Each CDR3 is given with its conserved first and last residue. A D gene is named only where the DNA matches it firmly. The size of a clone is reported for some rows only, either as once, few or many, or as a class for expanded clones.

d_gene	v_gene	abundance	j_gene	CDR3aa	CDR3nt
.	TRBV5-3	.	TRBJ2-7	CARSLVEPINSGYEQYF	TGTGCCAGAAGCTTGGTCGAGCCTATCAACTCCGGCTACGAGCAGTACTTC
.	TRBV28	.	TRBJ2-5	CASSQGGAETQYF	TGTGCCAGCAGTCAGGGCGGGGCAGAGACCCAGTACTTC
.	TRBV30	.	TRBJ1-5	CAWSHHRGNQPQHF	TGTGCCTGGAGTCACCACAGGGGCAATCAGCCCCAGCATTTT
.	TRBV5-6	.	TRBJ1-2	CASSLPLYGYTF	TGTGCCAGCAGCTTGCCACTTTATGGCTACACCTTC
.	TRBV30	.	TRBJ2-1	CAWSSLRWNEQFF	TGTGCCTGGAGTTCGTTGAGGTGGAATGAGCAGTTCTTC
.	TRBV5-1	.	TRBJ2-7	CASSLGGGAGLTYEQYF	TGCGCCAGCAGCTTGGGGGGTGGAGCAGGGCTTACCTACGAGCAGTACTTC
.	TRBV2	.	TRBJ2-2	CASSLQGPGELFF	TGTGCCAGCAGCCTACAGGGACCCGGGGAGCTGTTTTTT
TRBD2	TRBV10-3	once	TRBJ2-1	CAIKRGSAGVYNEQFF	TGTGCCATCAAAAGGGGGTCAGCGGGAGTCTACAATGAGCAGTTCTTC
TRBD2	TRBV29-1	.	TRBJ2-1	CSVEELAGRYNEQFF	TGCAGCGTTGAAGAGCTAGCGGGCCGCTACAATGAGCAGTTCTTC
TRBD2	TRBV27	.	TRBJ2-3	CASSLGAGPTGTQYF	TGTGCCAGCAGTTTAGGAGCGGGACCCACAGGAACGCAGTATTTT
.	TRBV6-5	.	TRBJ2-2	CASSRGTGELFF	TGTGCCAGCAGCAGGGGAACCGGGGAGCTGTTTTTT
.	TRBV6-6	.	TRBJ1-5	CASSSQGHQPQHF	TGTGCCAGCAGTTCACAGGGCCATCAGCCCCAGCATTTT
.	TRBV15	.	TRBJ2-1	CATSRGRGRGGSSSYNEQFF	TGTGCCACCAGCAGAGGTAGGGGGAGGGGTGGCAGTAGCTCCTACAATGAGCAGTTCTTC
.	TRBV9	.	TRBJ2-2	CASSVTIPQGTTGELFF	TGTGCCAGCAGCGTAACGATTCCGCAGGGGACCACCGGGGAGCTGTTTTTT
.	TRBV30	.	TRBJ1-2	CAWGLRGNYGYTF	TGTGCCTGGGGGCTAAGGGGAAACTATGGCTACACCTTC
TRBD2	TRBV19	once	TRBJ2-1	CASSDSGRYDNEQFF	TGTGCCAGTAGTGATAGCGGGAGGTATGACAATGAGCAGTTCTTC
.	TRBV30	few	TRBJ1-1	CAWSVGQGKTFF	TGTGCCTGGAGTGTAGGGCAGGGGAAGACTTTCTTT
TRBD1	TRBV28	.	TRBJ1-3	CASSFGTGRNTIYF	TGTGCCAGCAGTTTTGGGACAGGGAGAAACACCATATATTTT
TRBD1	TRBV19	.	TRBJ2-2	CASRLDRGYPGELFF	TGTGCCAGTAGACTAGACAGGGGTTATCCCGGGGAGCTGTTTTTT
TRBD2	TRBV5-1	few	TRBJ2-3	CASSTGLAGGSDTQYF	TGCGCCAGCAGCACAGGACTAGCGGGAGGGTCAGATACGCAGTATTTT
TRBD1	TRBV5-6	.	TRBJ2-7	CASSLDRAYEQYF	TGTGCCAGCAGCCTGGACAGGGCCTACGAGCAGTACTTC
.	TRBV21-1	few	TRBJ1-2	CAKKGPWGYTF	TGTGCCAAAAAGGGGCCCTGGGGCTACACCTTC
.	TRBV27	.	TRBJ2-1	CASSYHSTDSIFSNEQFF	TGTGCCAGCAGCTACCATTCAACCGACAGTATATTTTCCAATGAGCAGTTCTTC
TRBD2	TRBV7-9	.	TRBJ2-5	CASSFGAGESETQYF	TGTGCCAGCAGCTTCGGAGCGGGAGAATCGGAGACCCAGTACTTC
TRBD2	TRBV27	.	TRBJ2-1	CASRTQREGIYNEQFF	TGTGCCAGCAGGACCCAGCGGGAGGGAATCTACAATGAGCAGTTCTTC
TRBD2	TRBV7-9	once	TRBJ2-1	CASSYGTSGSGEQFF	TGTGCCAGCAGCTACGGGACTAGCGGGAGTGGCGAGCAGTTCTTC
.	TRBV10-3	.	TRBJ1-1	CAIRGTRGGNTEAFF	TGTGCCATCAGGGGTACAAGGGGGGGAAACACTGAAGCTTTCTTT
TRBD1	TRBV28	.	TRBJ2-1	CASSHRGPLRNEQFF	TGTGCCAGCAGCCACAGGGGGCCCCTTCGAAATGAGCAGTTCTTC
TRBD1	TRBV30	.	TRBJ1-1	CAWSVLGQGRENTEAFF	TGTGCCTGGAGTGTATTGGGACAGGGAAGAGAGAACACTGAAGCTTTCTTT
TRBD1	TRBV6-5	once	TRBJ2-7	CASSFGTGHYEQYF	TGTGCCAGCAGTTTCGGGACAGGGCACTACGAGCAGTACTTC
.	TRBV2	once	TRBJ2-1	CASKRSQNNEQFF	TGTGCCAGCAAACGGTCCCAAAACAATGAGCAGTTCTTC
.	TRBV5-8	.	TRBJ1-1	CASSLFWLSEEVGNTEAFF	TGTGCCAGCAGCTTGTTTTGGCTTTCGGAGGAAGTCGGGAACACTGAAGCTTTCTTT
.	TRBV2	few	TRBJ1-1	CASRLNTEAFF	TGTGCCAGCAGACTAAACACTGAAGCTTTCTTT
TRBD1	TRBV27	.	TRBJ1-4	CASSGTGVEKLFF	TGTGCCAGCAGCGGGACAGGGGTTGAAAAACTGTTTTTT
.	TRBV5-4	.	TRBJ2-7	CASSFPERNYEQYF	TGTGCCAGCAGCTTCCCGGAGAGGAATTACGAGCAGTACTTC
.	TRBV19	.	TRBJ2-3	CASRVGSSTDTQYF	TGTGCCAGTAGAGTGGGCAGCAGCACAGATACGCAGTATTTT
.	TRBV11-2	.	TRBJ2-7	CASSLGTGGALGEQYF	TGTGCCAGCAGCTTAGGTACTGGCGGGGCTTTAGGGGAGCAGTACTTC